Listed here is a single TCR beta chain. Because the CDR3's place on the DNA is in doubt, the DNA is left out and the CDR3 is given as listed by TCRdb. This record comes from a study of blood T cell repertoires in COVID-19. Study-level background: Collection of acute and convalescent COVID-19 samples took place in the United States, Italy and Spain. T cells, B-cell-depleted T cells, or PBMCs supplied cDNA or gDNA.

In the source study's methods: How many nucleated cells were present was estimated from reference gene primer amplification. The repertoire was sequenced with immunoSEQ multiplex PCR; TCRdb's copy has only in-frame clones and lacks some. V and J calls and clone size are those listed in that table; D and trimming were worked out from the DNA. This sample has over 120,000 clones, with 70% to 90% found just once. CDR1 is MNHNY, CDR2 SVGAGI, per germline (reference sequence). With termini counted, the CDR3 has 15 amino acids. Sequencing was done on a sample of peripheral blood. The sequence came from a human donor with acute or convalescent COVID-19. The donor label of this sample is uncertain. J is TRBJ1-2 and V is TRBV6-6; TRBD1, as called in the table, went unchecked against the DNA. CDR3 residues: CASSTSTGANYGYTF.